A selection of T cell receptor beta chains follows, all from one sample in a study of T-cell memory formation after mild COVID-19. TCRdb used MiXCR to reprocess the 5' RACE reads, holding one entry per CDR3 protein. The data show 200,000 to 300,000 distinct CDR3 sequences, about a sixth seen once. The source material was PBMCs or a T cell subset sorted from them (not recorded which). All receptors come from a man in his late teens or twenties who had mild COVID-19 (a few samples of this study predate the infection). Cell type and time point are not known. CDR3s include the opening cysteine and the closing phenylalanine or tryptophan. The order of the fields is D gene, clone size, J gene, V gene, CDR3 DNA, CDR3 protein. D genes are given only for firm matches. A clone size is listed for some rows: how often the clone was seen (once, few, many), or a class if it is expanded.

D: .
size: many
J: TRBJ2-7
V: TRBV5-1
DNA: TGCGCCAGCAGCTCCGGCTACGAGCAGTACTTC
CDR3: CASSSGYEQYF

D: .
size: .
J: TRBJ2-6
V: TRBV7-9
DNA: TGTGCCAGCAGCTTTCGTTCGAGCTCTGGGGCCAACGTCCTGACTTTC
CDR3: CASSFRSSSGANVLTF

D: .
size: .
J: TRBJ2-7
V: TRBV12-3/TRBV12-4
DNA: TGTGCCAGCAGAAAGAACTACGAGCAGTACTTC
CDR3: CASRKNYEQYF

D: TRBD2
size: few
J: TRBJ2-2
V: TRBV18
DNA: TGTGCCAGCTCAACACGTCTAGCGGGGGGGCCTGACACCGGGGAGCTGTTTTTT
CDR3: CASSTRLAGGPDTGELFF

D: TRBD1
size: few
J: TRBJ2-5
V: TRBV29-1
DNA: TGCAGCGCCCCCGGGACAGGGAAGTGGAGCTCTCAAGAGACCCAGTACTTC
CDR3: CSAPGTGKWSSQETQYF

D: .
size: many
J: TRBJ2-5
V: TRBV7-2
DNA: TGTGCCAGCACCCAGTCGCTATCGGAGACCCAGTACTTC
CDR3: CASTQSLSETQYF

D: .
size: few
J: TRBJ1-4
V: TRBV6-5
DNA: TGTGCCAGCAGAGCCGGGGTGGAGGAAAAACTGTTTTTT
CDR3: CASRAGVEEKLFF

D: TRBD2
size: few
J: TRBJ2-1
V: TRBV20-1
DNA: TGCAGTGCCAAGGGACTAGCGGGGGGTAATGAGCAGTTCTTC
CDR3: CSAKGLAGGNEQFF

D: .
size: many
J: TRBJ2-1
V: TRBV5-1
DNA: TGCGCCAGCAGCTTCAGGGGCTCTGAGCAGTTCTTC
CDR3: CASSFRGSEQFF

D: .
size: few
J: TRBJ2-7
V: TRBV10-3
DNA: TGTGCCATCAGTGAGTCCTCCTACGAGCAGTACTTC
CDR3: CAISESSYEQYF

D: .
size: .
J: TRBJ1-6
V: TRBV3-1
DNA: TGTGCCAGCAGCAACGGGCGGTCACCCCTCCACTTT
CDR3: CASSNGRSPLHF

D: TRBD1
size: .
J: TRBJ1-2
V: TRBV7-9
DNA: TGTGCCAGCAGGCCCCGTGGGACAGGGTATTCCCGGAACTATGGCTACACCTTC
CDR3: CASRPRGTGYSRNYGYTF

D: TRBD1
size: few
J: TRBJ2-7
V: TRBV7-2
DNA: TGTGCCAGCAGCTTAACGGGACCGGACAGGGGGTCCCTCTACGAGCAGTACTTC
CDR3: CASSLTGPDRGSLYEQYF

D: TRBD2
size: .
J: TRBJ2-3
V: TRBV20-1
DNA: TGCAGTGCTAAACTGACTAGCGGGGGCACAGATACGCAGTATTTT
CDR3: CSAKLTSGGTDTQYF

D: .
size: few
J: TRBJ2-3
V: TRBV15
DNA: TGTGCCACCAGCAGAGATCGGGGAACGACAGATACGCAGTATTTT
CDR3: CATSRDRGTTDTQYF

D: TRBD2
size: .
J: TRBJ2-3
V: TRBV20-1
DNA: TGCAGTGGAAGCGGGGGGGCTGGCACAGATACGCAGTATTTT
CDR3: CSGSGGAGTDTQYF

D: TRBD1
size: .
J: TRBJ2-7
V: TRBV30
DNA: TGTGCCTGGAGTAGGGTAGGACAGGCATCCTACGAGCAGTACTTC
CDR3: CAWSRVGQASYEQYF

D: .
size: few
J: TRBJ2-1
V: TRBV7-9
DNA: TGTGCCAGCAGCCTACCGGGACCCAATGAGCAGTTCTTC
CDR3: CASSLPGPNEQFF

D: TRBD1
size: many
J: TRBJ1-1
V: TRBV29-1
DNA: TGCAGCGCCGGGACAGGACACACTGAAGCTTTCTTT
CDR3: CSAGTGHTEAFF

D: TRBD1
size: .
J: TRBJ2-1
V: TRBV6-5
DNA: TGTGCCAGCAGTTACTCACTACAGGGGATGGATGAGCAGTTCTTC
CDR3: CASSYSLQGMDEQFF